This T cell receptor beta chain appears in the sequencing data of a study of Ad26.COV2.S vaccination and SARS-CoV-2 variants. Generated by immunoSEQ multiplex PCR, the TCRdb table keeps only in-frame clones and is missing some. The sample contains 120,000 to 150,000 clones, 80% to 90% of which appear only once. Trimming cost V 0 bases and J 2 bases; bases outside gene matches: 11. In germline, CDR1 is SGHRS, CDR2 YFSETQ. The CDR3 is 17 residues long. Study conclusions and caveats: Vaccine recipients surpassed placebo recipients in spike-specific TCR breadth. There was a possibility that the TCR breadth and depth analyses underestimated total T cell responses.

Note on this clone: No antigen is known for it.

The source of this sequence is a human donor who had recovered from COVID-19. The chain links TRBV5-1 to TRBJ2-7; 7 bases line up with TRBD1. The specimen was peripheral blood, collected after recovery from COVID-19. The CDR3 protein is CASSLVLSGTATYEQYF. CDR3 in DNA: TGCGCCAGCAGCTTGGTATTGTCCGGGACAGCTACCTACGAGCAGTACTTC.